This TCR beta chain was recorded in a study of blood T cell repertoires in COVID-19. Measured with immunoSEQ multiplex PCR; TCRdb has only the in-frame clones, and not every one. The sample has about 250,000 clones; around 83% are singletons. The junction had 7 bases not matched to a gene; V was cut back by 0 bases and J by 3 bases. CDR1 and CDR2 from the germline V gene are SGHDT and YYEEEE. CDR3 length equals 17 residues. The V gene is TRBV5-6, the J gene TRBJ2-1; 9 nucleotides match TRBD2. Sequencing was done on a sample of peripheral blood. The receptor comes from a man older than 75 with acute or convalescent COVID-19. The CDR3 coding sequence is TGTGCCAGCAGCTTGGGACCGGGACTAGCCGTCTACAATGAGCAGTTCTTC. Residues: CASSLGPGLAVYNEQFF.